Detailed here is one T cell receptor (beta chain). Its specificity is not known. This entry is derived from a study of T cell repertoires in cytomegalovirus infection. Study-wide results and limits: Clonotypes of TCR beta that were HLA-C-restricted and CMV-specific dominated the ex vivo response.

TCRdb redid the calling of the reads with MiXCR, one entry per CDR3 protein. This table has 150,000 to 200,000 distinct CDR3 sequences, about 20% appearing once. Here the sequenced sample was CD8+ T cells from cultured PBMCs, taken from culture after CMV antigen stimulation. The receptor's source is a human donor in good health (CMV status not recorded). Some clones in this sample may be carry-over from other donors' samples.

This CDR3 is CASSLSGGGYEQYF. The CDR3 coding sequence is TGTGCCAGCAGTTTATCCGGGGGTGGGTACGAGCAGTACTTC. The V call is TRBV27, the J call TRBJ2-7; TRBD2 is a possible D gene (6 bases). The CDR3 sequence is 14 residues long. V dropped 0 bases and J dropped 4 bases, with 10 bases sitting between them. CDR1 is MNHEY and CDR2 is SMNVEV in the germline V gene (reference sequence).